This T cell receptor beta chain was sequenced in a study of cytomegalovirus exposure and HLA in healthy donors. The wider study: The roughly 120 validation repertoires, a later analysis reported, used the same platform as the roughly 710 first-cohort repertoires.

Of note for this clone: What it recognizes is unknown.

Germline values: CDR1 SGHDT, CDR2 YYEEEE. The CDR3 sequence is 14 residues long. V was shortened by 0 bases and J by 10 bases, with 13 bases between the two germline ends. Study-level findings and limits: Rare TCR sequences dominated, though some public TCRs recurred in many donors. A classifier reportedly called cytomegalovirus status with high sensitivity and specificity. Cytomegalovirus association was listed for about 160 TCR beta chains.

Measured with immunoSEQ multiplex PCR; TCRdb has only the in-frame clones, and not every one. Of about 240,000 clones in the sample, 80% to 90% were seen once. The TCR was taken from a young man in good health and CMV-seronegative. The sequenced material came from PBMCs. The chain recombines TRBV5-6 with TRBJ1-4; the D gene is possibly TRBD1 (6 bases). The CDR3 nucleotides are TGTGCCAGCAGCTTGGGGTCGGACAGCGGAAAACTGTTTTTT. Amino acid sequence: CASSLGSDSGKLFF.